The 13 T cell receptor beta chains given below trace back to one sample, sequenced in a study of cytomegalovirus exposure and HLA in healthy donors. Use of 60 Vbeta and 13 Jbeta primers characterized the PCR. Here immunoSEQ multiplex PCR was the method, and the copy in TCRdb shows in-frame clones only, minus some. This table holds 150,000 to 200,000 clones, around 81% found once. The material sequenced was PBMCs. These receptors originate from a middle-aged man in good health and CMV-seronegative.

V and J are TRBV11-2 and TRBJ2-7, with 7 bases aligning to TRBD1. The V segment lost 5 bases and the J segment 2 bases; nucleotides outside the gene matches: 3. The germline CDR1 and CDR2 sequences are SGHAT and FQNNGV. The CDR3 covers 13 residues. The CDR3 loop reads CASSEGTAYEQYF. The CDR3 DNA is TGTGCCAGCAGCGAAGGGACAGCCTACGAGCAGTACTTC.

The CDR3 spells CASSPPWGLAGANVLTF. CDR3 DNA: TGTGCCAGCTCACCACCGTGGGGGCTAGCTGGGGCCAACGTCCTGACTTTC. The chain carries TRBV18 and TRBJ2-6, with D perhaps matching TRBD1 (6 bases). Germline V gives CDR1 KGHSH, CDR2 LQKENI. The CDR3 has 17 residues. V shed 0 bases and J shed 2 bases, with 11 bases lying between them.

This chain connects TRBV27 to TRBJ1-2; TRBD1 agrees at 8 bases. Trimming took 2 bases from V and 6 from J; bases not matched to a gene: 5. The CDR3 consists of 14 residues. From germline, CDR1 is MNHEY and CDR2 SMNVEV (reference sequence). Written as DNA, the CDR3 is TGTGCCAGCAGTTTACGACAGGGGTGGGATGGCTACACCTTC. This translates into CASSLRQGWDGYTF.

Only a few counts were recorded for this clone. This chain connects TRBV11-2 to TRBJ2-7, with 7 bases fitting TRBD1. Trimming at V came to 4 bases and at J to 0 bases, leaving 9 bases not matched to a gene. Per the germline V gene, CDR1 is SGHAT and CDR2 is FQNNGV. This CDR3 has 16 residues. This CDR3 is CASSYPSTGPSYEQYF. As DNA, the CDR3 is TGTGCCAGCAGCTACCCGTCGACAGGGCCCTCCTACGAGCAGTACTTC.

The V call is TRBV27, the J call TRBJ2-2; 9 bases map to TRBD1. The CDR3 consists of 14 residues. With 8 bases clipped from V and 7 bases from J, the junction kept 8 bases outside the gene matches. Germline V gene data show CDR1 as MNHEY and CDR2 as SMNVEV (reference sequence). The CDR3 region is CASHGTGLGGELFF. DNA for the CDR3: TGTGCCAGCCACGGGACAGGGCTCGGCGGGGAGCTGTTTTTT.

Points on this clone: This may arise from a read error, as a much more abundant clone is one base away. The V gene is TRBV13, the J gene TRBJ2-7; 7 nucleotides agree with TRBD2. CDR1 and CDR2 (germline): PRHDT, FYEKMQ (reference sequence). The CDR3 is 15 amino acids. CDR3 DNA: TGTGCCAGCAGCTCCCAGGGAGGTCTGGCGGGAGAGCAGTGCTTC. This gives the protein CASSSQGGLAGEQCF. Using reference TRBV13 and TRBJ2-7 for the parts outside the CDR3, the full variable domain is AAGVIQSPRHLIKEKRETATLKCYPIPRHDTVYWYQQGPGQDPQFLISFYEKMQSDKGSIPDRFSAQQFSDYHSELNMSSLELGDSALYFCASSSQGGLAGEQCFGPGTRLTVT.

The genes are TRBV29-1 and TRBJ2-7, with a possible D match to TRBD1 (7 bases). V lost 6 bases and J lost 7, with 16 bases in between. The CDR3 covers 12 residues. Germline CDR1 and CDR2: SQVTM and ANQGSEA. CDR3 DNA: TGCAGCGTCTCCTGGAGGGGGCGTGAGCAGTACTTC. Encoded protein: CSVSWRGREQYF.

This CDR3 is CAWSAPGGYTF. The DNA of the CDR3 is TGTGCCTGGAGCGCCCCCGGGGGCTACACCTTC. The chain carries TRBV30 and TRBJ1-2; D remains ambiguous. Germline V gene sequence: CDR1 GTSNPN, CDR2 SVGIG (reference sequence). The CDR3 totals 11 residues. The V gene lost 3 bases and the J gene lost 8 bases, with 10 bases spanning the gap.

In regard to this clone: Different DNA sequences within this sample yield the same CDR3. V is TRBV6-1 and J is TRBJ1-2; 7 bases match TRBD1. Trimming took 8 bases from V and 4 from J; bases not matched to a gene: 4. The CDR3 totals 12 residues. Germline CDR1 reads MNHNS; CDR2 reads SASEGT. CDR3: CASSRDSYGYTF. The CDR3 nucleotides are TGTGCCAGCTCCCGGGACAGCTATGGCTACACCTTC.

Notes on this clone: The junction departs from the called germline gene at one end, perhaps through a read error. The chain combines TRBV5-1 with TRBJ2-7; 7 bases align to TRBD2. The germline V gene encodes CDR1 SGHRS and CDR2 YFSETQ. There are 14 residues in the CDR3. The CDR3 sequence: CASSPSGEIYEQHF. CDR3 nucleotides: TGCGCCAGCAGCCCCAGCGGGGAAATCTACGAGCAGCACTTC.

The V gene is TRBV10-3, the J gene TRBJ2-1; tentatively, D is TRBD1 (5 bases). The CDR3 has 12 amino acids. In germline, CDR1 is ENHRY, CDR2 SYGVKD. The germline V and J ends were trimmed by 10 bases and 6 bases, with 13 bases remaining between them. The CDR3 protein is CATYRSPNEQFF. CDR3 sequence (DNA): TGTGCCACCTACAGGTCCCCCAATGAGCAGTTCTTC.

V usage is TRBV7-2 and J usage is TRBJ2-7; TRBD2 matches at 7 bases. The trim removed 3 bases at V and 5 bases at J, leaving 7 bases unmatched. Germline V gene sequence: CDR1 SGHTA, CDR2 FQGNSA. The CDR3 totals 14 residues. The chain's CDR3 is CASSLWEGRDEQYF. In DNA, the CDR3 is TGTGCCAGCAGCTTGTGGGAGGGGCGCGACGAGCAGTACTTC.

The chain joins TRBV2 to TRBJ2-5; TRBD1 might be the D (6 bases). Between the trimmed V and J ends, which lost 3 bases and 5 bases, there was a span of 13 bases. Germline loops: CDR1 SNHLY, CDR2 FYNNEI. The CDR3 extends over 14 amino acids. CDR3 DNA: TGTGCCAGCAGTGATCCAGGGGCGAGGGAGACCCAGTACTTC. It yields the protein CASSDPGARETQYF.